The 5 T cell receptor beta chains below were found in one sample sequenced in a study of blood T cell repertoires in COVID-19. Profiling relied on immunoSEQ multiplex PCR, and the TCRdb table lists in-frame clones only, not all of them. The profile shows some 530,000 clones, more than 85% of them singletons. The sequenced material came from PBMCs or T cells enriched from blood (not recorded which). These TCRs come from a woman aged 55-70 years who had recovered from COVID-19.

About this clone itself: The sample has other DNA sequences that encode this CDR3 too. J is TRBJ1-2 and V is TRBV7-2; 7 bases fit TRBD1. The V gene's germline CDR1 is SGHTA and CDR2 FQGNSA. CDR3 length equals 15 residues. V lost 1 base to trimming and J lost 0 bases; unmatched junction nucleotides: 2. For the CDR3, the DNA is TGTGCCAGCAGCTTAGGGACAGGCTCTAACTATGGCTACACCTTC. Translation gives CASSLGTGSNYGYTF.

The chain carries TRBV12-3 or TRBV12-4 and TRBJ1-2; the D is unclear. This CDR3 contains 13 residues. V lost 3 bases, J lost 4 bases, and 9 bases lay in between. CDR3 residues: CASSLVAGYGYTF. The CDR3 region has the DNA TGTGCCAGCAGTTTGGTGGCAGGCTATGGCTACACCTTC.

This chain uses TRBV19 with TRBJ1-2; 8 bases line up with TRBD1. This CDR3 region has 14 residues. The V and J ends lost 7 bases and 4 bases, in that order; junction bases with no gene match: 8. Germline assignment: CDR1 LNHDA and CDR2 SQIVND (reference sequence). This chain's CDR3 is CASTLGQGAYGYTF. The CDR3 coding sequence is TGTGCCAGTACCTTGGGGCAGGGGGCCTATGGCTACACCTTC.

The chain uses TRBV10-2 and TRBJ2-3; TRBD1 might be the D (6 bases). Germline V gene sequence: CDR1 WSHSY, CDR2 SAAADI. The CDR3 is made up of 14 amino acids. Between the trimmed V and J ends, which lost 10 bases and 2 bases, there was a span of 16 bases. The CDR3 DNA follows: TGCGCCATCTTAAAGGGGGATTTCACAGATACGCAGTATTTT. This codes for CAILKGDFTDTQYF.

This clone has more than one count but fewer than ten. This chain's CDR3 is CASSLGQAWNYGYTF. CDR3 sequence (DNA): TGCGCCAGCAGCTTGGGACAGGCTTGGAACTATGGCTACACCTTC. The chain recombines TRBV5-1 with TRBJ1-2; TRBD1 is a possible D gene (6 bases). This CDR3 has 15 residues. Trimming pared 0 bases from V and 2 bases from J, leaving 11 bases between. CDR1 is SGHRS and CDR2 is YFSETQ in the germline V gene.